Reported below is one T cell receptor (beta chain). This entry comes from a study of shared clonotypes between healthy human individuals. The CDR3 runs 15 residues. From germline, CDR1 is SGHDT and CDR2 YYEEEE. Germline trimming cut 3 bases from V and 2 bases from J; bases unmatched to any gene: 6. Generated by immunoSEQ multiplex PCR, the TCRdb table keeps only in-frame clones and is missing some. Here the sample spans about 490,000 clones, 79% being singletons. Sequencing was performed on PBMCs. This chain joins TRBV5-6 and TRBJ2-3; 7 bases line up with TRBD2. The TCR sequence derives from a woman between 40 and 50 years old in good health. Some clones in this sample may be carry-over from other donors' samples. The CDR3 DNA follows: TGTGCCAGCAGCTCCCCGGGACTACACACAGATACGCAGTATTTT. It codes for CASSSPGLHTDTQYF. The full variable domain, rest sourced from reference TRBV5-6 and TRBJ2-3, is DAGVTQSPTHLIKTRGQQVTLRCSPKSGHDTVSWYQQALGQGPQFIFQYYEEEERQRGNFPDRFSGHQFPNYSSELNVNALLLGDSALYLCASSSPGLHTDTQYFGPGTRLTVL.